In this sample, the clone carrying this TCR beta chain turned up a few times. Trimming removed 0 bases at V and 5 bases at J, with 7 bases between. Germline V CDR1 and CDR2: LGHDT, YNNKEL (reference sequence). This CDR3 spans 14 amino acids. TCRdb re-called the 5' RACE reads with MiXCR, one entry per CDR3 protein. Among over 450,000 distinct CDR3 sequences listed, about 20% were seen once. This sample was taken from a study of T-cell memory formation after mild COVID-19. Study in general: Each donor largely had its own TCR clusters.

This TCR was recovered from an adult woman who had mild COVID-19 (a few samples of this study predate the infection). Cell type and time point are not known. Sequenced sample: PBMCs or a T cell subset sorted from them (not recorded which). The chain uses TRBV3-1 and TRBJ1-4; no reliable D call. CDR3 residues: CASSQDGKNEKLFF. In DNA, the CDR3 is TGTGCCAGCAGCCAAGATGGCAAGAATGAAAAACTGTTTTTT.